Sequencing of this T cell receptor beta chain was carried out in a study of blood T cell repertoires in COVID-19. Study overall: PBMCs, B-cell-depleted T cells, or T cells provided the cDNA or gDNA that made up the material.

CDR1 is MGHDK, CDR2 SYGVNS, per germline. J gave up 4 bases and V 5 bases, and 5 bases lay outside the gene matches. The CDR3 consists of 15 residues. Study processing details: Estimation of nucleated cell counts was performed using reference gene primer amplification. Generated by immunoSEQ multiplex PCR, the TCRdb table keeps only in-frame clones and is missing some. D and trimming were read from the DNA, whereas the V and J calls and clone size are those reported in that table. The table lists 200,000 to 250,000 clones, approximately 90% of them singletons. The sample taken for sequencing was peripheral blood. The chain uses TRBV25-1 and TRBJ2-1; 10 bases line up with TRBD2. The receptor's source is a man aged 50-60 years with COVID-19, enrolled during active disease. CDR3 sequence reads: CASSIAGGPYNEQFF. CDR3 bases: TGTGCCAGCAGTATAGCGGGAGGACCTTACAATGAGCAGTTCTTC.